This is a list of T cell receptor beta chains from one sample in a study of cytomegalovirus exposure and HLA in healthy donors. The method was immunoSEQ multiplex PCR; TCRdb's version includes in-frame clones alone and lacks a portion of them. The data hold 75,000 to 100,000 clones, with around 75% observed a single time. Material for sequencing was PBMCs. These receptors were collected from a man between 18 and 35 years old in good health and CMV-seropositive. Both conserved end residues are part of each CDR3. D genes are given only for firm matches. Clone size is shown for a subset of rows, as once, few, many or a class of expanded clone.

TGTGCCAGTAGTCGACAGGCGGCCTCCTACGAGCAGTACTTC | CASSRQAASYEQYF | TRBJ2-7 | . | . | TRBV6-5
TGCAGCGTTGCCCCCGGGACAGGGGCTGAGCAGCCCCAGCATTTT | CSVAPGTGAEQPQHF | TRBJ1-5 | . | TRBD1 | TRBV29-1
TGTGCCAGCCCCGTCTCGAGCGGGGGGGTTGATACGCAGTATTTT | CASPVSSGGVDTQYF | TRBJ2-3 | . | TRBD2 | TRBV27
TGCACCAGCAGCTACAGACAACTCTCCTACAATGAGCAGTTCTTC | CTSSYRQLSYNEQFF | TRBJ2-1 | . | . | TRBV1
TGCGCCAGCAGCCCGCGGGACAGCTCCTACGAGCAGTACTTC | CASSPRDSSYEQYF | TRBJ2-7 | once | . | TRBV4-1
TGTGCCTGGGAAATGGGACAGGGCCCGGAAAAACTGTTTTTT | CAWEMGQGPEKLFF | TRBJ1-4 | . | TRBD1 | TRBV30
TGCAGCGTTAAAAGGGGGAACACTGAAGCTTTCTTT | CSVKRGNTEAFF | TRBJ1-1 | . | . | TRBV29-1
TGCGCCAGCAGCTTGGGGGGGGAGAAGAGAGAGACCCAGTACTTC | CASSLGGEKRETQYF | TRBJ2-5 | . | . | TRBV5-1
TGTGCCAGCAGCTTGAAGCAGGGGCTAACCTACGAGCAGTACTTC | CASSLKQGLTYEQYF | TRBJ2-7 | . | . | TRBV5-4
TGTGCCAGCAGTTTGACAGGGGGGGAGCAGTTCTTC | CASSLTGGEQFF | TRBJ2-1 | . | TRBD1 | TRBV28
TGTGCCAGCAGCTTAACCAGGGCAGAGACCCAGTACTTC | CASSLTRAETQYF | TRBJ2-5 | . | . | TRBV11-3